The 8 T cell receptor beta chains below all came from one sample that was sequenced in a study of Ad26.COV2.S vaccination and SARS-CoV-2 variants. Here immunoSEQ multiplex PCR was the method, and the copy in TCRdb shows in-frame clones only, minus some. The sample records some 350,000 clones, just over 90% being singletons. The sample in question was peripheral blood, obtained after recovery from COVID-19. The receptors were gathered from a human donor who had recovered from COVID-19.

This clone was seen a single time. The chain employs TRBV11-2 and TRBJ2-5; D is uncertain. V was pared by 0 bases and J by 5 bases, with 13 bases between. The CDR3 sequence is 15 residues long. CDR1 and CDR2 from the germline V gene are SGHAT and FQNNGV. CDR3 DNA sequence: TGTGCCAGCAGCTTAGAATATCGACGCTTGGAGACCCAGTACTTC. Translating gives CASSLEYRRLETQYF.

The rearrangement uses TRBV3-1 (or the pseudogene TRBV3-2) and TRBJ2-4; TRBD2 aligns across 7 bases. CDR1 LGHDT and CDR2 YNNKEL come from the germline V gene (reference sequence). V trimming: 0 bases; J trimming: 9 bases; junction bases outside the gene matches: 2. This CDR3 is built from 13 residues. CDR3 coding DNA: TGTGCCAGCAGCCAAGATGGCGGGGGCATTCAGTACTTC. Amino acids: CASSQDGGGIQYF.

The chain links TRBV2 to TRBJ2-5, with TRBD2 matching over 12 bases. Looked up from germline, CDR1 is SNHLY and CDR2 is FYNNEI. V lost 6 bases and J lost 3; bases outside the gene matches: 8. This CDR3 is built from 16 residues. CDR3 DNA: TGTGCCAGCAGCCACCCCCGGACTAGCGGGGAAGAGACCCAGTACTTC. Translating gives CASSHPRTSGEETQYF.

The chain combines TRBV11-3 with TRBJ2-3; 8 bases are shared with TRBD2. Per the germline V gene, CDR1 is SGHNT and CDR2 is YENEEA. The CDR3 loop spans 17 amino acids. After removal of 4 bases from V and 0 bases from J, the junction contained 9 bases not matched to a gene. The CDR3 reads CASSSQRGSTSTDTQYF. Here the CDR3 DNA reads TGTGCCAGCAGCTCCCAGCGGGGGAGCACTAGCACAGATACGCAGTATTTT.

This clone has just a few counts. CDR3 DNA sequence: TGTGCCAGTAGTATAGCCGGGACAGGCGTCACCCCCACGACCCAGCATTTT. Its protein is CASSIAGTGVTPTTQHF. The chain has TRBV19 and TRBJ1-5; 8 bases agree with TRBD1. The V segment lost 1 base and the J segment 11 bases; nucleotides outside the gene matches: 16. From germline, CDR1 is LNHDA and CDR2 SQIVND (reference sequence). This CDR3 contains 17 residues.

The rearrangement joins TRBV29-1 to TRBJ1-4; 9 bases align to TRBD1. CDR1 and CDR2 (germline): SQVTM, ANQGSEA. After removal of 4 bases from V and 7 bases from J, the junction contained 7 bases not matched to a gene. The CDR3 runs 14 residues. CDR3: CSVGGQGWSEKLFF. The CDR3 DNA reads as TGCAGCGTTGGAGGACAGGGGTGGAGTGAAAAACTGTTTTTT.

The gene calls are TRBV10-1 and TRBJ1-1, with unresolved D. The CDR3 runs to 14 residues. Germline values: CDR1 WNHNN, CDR2 SYGVQD (reference sequence). Trimming pared 0 bases from V and 4 bases from J, leaving 9 bases between. The CDR3: CASSESGLITEAFF. In DNA, the CDR3 is TGCGCCAGCAGTGAGTCGGGATTAATCACTGAAGCTTTCTTT.

A word on this clone: A junction boundary mismatches the germline segment, possibly from a read error. This sequence joins TRBV24-1 and TRBJ2-5; 8 bases line up with TRBD1. The CDR3 has 15 amino acids. In germline, CDR1 is KGHDR, CDR2 SFDVKD. The CDR3 reads CATSDAGTGGETQYF. The CDR3 coding sequence is TGTGCCACCAGTGATGCTGGGACAGGAGGGGAGACCCAATACTTC.